The 8 T cell receptor beta chains below were found in one sample sequenced in a study of blood T cell repertoires in COVID-19 (dated by TCRdb to about 2020). The receptor library was made with the immunoSEQ multiplex PCR assay. The table comes from immuneACCESS by way of TCRdb, which keeps in-frame sequences with V and J called. Part of the clones is missing from these tables; in studies checked, under half for an unresolved V gene and the rest for unknown reasons. This sample gives about 360,000 clones in total; approximately 86% of them show up just once. In total, the top ten clones hold about 7.1% of the sample. Sequenced input: peripheral blood. The receptors derive from a woman aged 55-70 years with COVID-19, enrolled during active disease.

The chain carries TRBV30 and TRBJ2-7, with D possibly TRBD1 on 5 matching bases. The CDR3 has 15 amino acids. The V end was cut by 2 bases, the J end by 0 bases, with 14 bases between. The V gene's germline CDR1 is GTSNPN and CDR2 SVGIG (reference sequence). The CDR3 spells CAWSSSSGLSYEQYF. The CDR3 nucleotides read TGTGCCTGGAGTTCCAGTTCAGGGCTCTCCTACGAGCAGTACTTC.

This clone was detected only once. The chain combines TRBV29-1 with TRBJ1-2, with 9 bases that match TRBD1. Looked up from germline, CDR1 is SQVTM and CDR2 is ANQGSEA. Trimming at V came to 4 bases and at J to 8 bases, leaving 5 bases not matched to a gene. The CDR3 length is 12 residues. The CDR3 DNA reads as TGCAGCGTTGTCACAGGGGGCAGGGGCTACACCTTC. Translation gives CSVVTGGRGYTF. The variable domain in full, with the rest retrieved from reference TRBV29-1 and TRBJ1-2, is SAVISQKPSRDICQRGTSLTIQCQVDSQVTMMFWYRQQPGQSLTLIATANQGSEATYESGFVIDKFPISRPNLTFSTLTVSNMSPEDSSIYLCSVVTGGRGYTFGSGTRLTVV.

The CDR3 sequence is CASTFSGGSSYEQYF. The CDR3 DNA reads as TGTGCCAGCACCTTCTCGGGGGGGAGCTCCTACGAGCAGTACTTC. The chain couples TRBV6-5 to TRBJ2-7, with 8 bases fitting TRBD2. The CDR3 runs 15 residues. The V gene's germline CDR1 is MNHEY and CDR2 SVGAGI. Unmatched junction bases numbered 8, after V lost 7 bases and J lost 0 bases.

J is TRBJ2-5 and V is TRBV5-6; weak D call: TRBD2 (6 bases). CDR1 SGHDT and CDR2 YYEEEE come from the germline V gene. The CDR3 has 16 residues. V was trimmed by 5 bases and J by 5 bases, leaving 22 bases between them. CDR3 sequence reads: CASSLTLTSGGETQYF. DNA of the CDR3: TGTGCCAGCAGTCTTACTCTGACAAGTGGAGGGGAGACCCAGTACTTC.

The chain is built from TRBV11-2 and TRBJ1-2; perhaps TRBD1 as D (5 bases). V dropped 4 bases and J dropped 3 bases, with 21 bases sitting between them. Germline CDR1 reads SGHAT; CDR2 reads FQNNGV. The CDR3 sequence is 17 residues long. The CDR3 DNA reads TGTGCCAGCAGCTCACCCAGGGTCTCCAGGACCTACTATGGCTACACCTTC. This codes for CASSSPRVSRTYYGYTF.

This chain connects TRBV27 to TRBJ2-7; D might be TRBD2 (5 bases). V dropped 3 bases and J dropped 6 bases, with 12 bases sitting between them. This CDR3 contains 13 residues. Germline CDR1 and CDR2: MNHEY and SMNVEV (reference sequence). CDR3 loop: CASSFLGLSEQYF. The CDR3, as DNA: TGTGCCAGCAGTTTCCTAGGACTTTCCGAGCAGTACTTC.

In nucleotides, the CDR3 is TGTGCCAGCAGCCCACCGTGGGGGCTCGAAGGGGATACGCAGTATTTT. Its translation: CASSPPWGLEGDTQYF. V gene TRBV7-9 combines with J gene TRBJ2-3; TRBD1 is a possible D gene (6 bases). The CDR3 length is 16 residues. V lost 5 bases to trimming and J lost 6 bases, with 21 bases between them. The V gene's germline CDR1 is SEHNR and CDR2 FQNEAQ (reference sequence).

The chain combines TRBV5-5 with TRBJ1-5; TRBD1 matches at 7 bases. Germline CDR1 and CDR2: SGHKS and YYEKEE (reference sequence). This CDR3 contains 15 residues. With V trimmed by 1 base and J by 6 bases, 7 bases remained unmatched. CDR3 in DNA: TGTGCCAGCAGCTTGTTATCCCAGGGGGGTCAGCCCCAGCATTTT. Its protein is CASSLLSQGGQPQHF.